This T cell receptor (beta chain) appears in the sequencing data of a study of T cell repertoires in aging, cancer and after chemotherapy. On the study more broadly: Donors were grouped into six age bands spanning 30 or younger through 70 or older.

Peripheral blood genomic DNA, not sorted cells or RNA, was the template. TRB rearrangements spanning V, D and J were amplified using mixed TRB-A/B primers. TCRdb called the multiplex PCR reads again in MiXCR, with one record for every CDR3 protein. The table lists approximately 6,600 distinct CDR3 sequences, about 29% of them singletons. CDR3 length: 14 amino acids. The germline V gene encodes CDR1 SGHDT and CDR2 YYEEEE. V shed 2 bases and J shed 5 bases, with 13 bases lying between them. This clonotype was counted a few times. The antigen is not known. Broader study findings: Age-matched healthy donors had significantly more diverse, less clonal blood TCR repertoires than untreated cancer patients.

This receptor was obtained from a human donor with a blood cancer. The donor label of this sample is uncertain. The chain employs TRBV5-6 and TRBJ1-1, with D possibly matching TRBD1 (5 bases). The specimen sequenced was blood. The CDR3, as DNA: TGTGCCAGCAGCTTTTTCGGGGGGGGGACTGAAGCTTTCTTT. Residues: CASSFFGGGTEAFF.